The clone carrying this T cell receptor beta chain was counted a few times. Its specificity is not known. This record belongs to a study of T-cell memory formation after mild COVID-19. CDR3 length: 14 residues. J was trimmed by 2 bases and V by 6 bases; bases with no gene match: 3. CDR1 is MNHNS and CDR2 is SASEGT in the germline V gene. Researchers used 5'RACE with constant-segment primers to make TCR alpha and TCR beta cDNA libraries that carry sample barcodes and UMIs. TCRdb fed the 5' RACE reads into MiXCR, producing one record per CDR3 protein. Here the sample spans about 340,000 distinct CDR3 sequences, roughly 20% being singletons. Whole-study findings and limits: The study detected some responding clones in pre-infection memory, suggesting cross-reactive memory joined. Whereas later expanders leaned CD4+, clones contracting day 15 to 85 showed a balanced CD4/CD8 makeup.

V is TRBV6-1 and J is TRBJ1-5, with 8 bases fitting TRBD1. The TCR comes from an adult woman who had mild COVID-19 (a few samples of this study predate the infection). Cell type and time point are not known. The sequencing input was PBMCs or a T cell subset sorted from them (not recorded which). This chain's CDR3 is CASRTTGGNQPQHF. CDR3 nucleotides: TGTGCCAGCAGGACGACAGGGGGCAATCAGCCCCAGCATTTT.